This TCR beta chain was retrieved from a study of persistence of HIV-infected CD4 T cells. This nonspecific control used anti-CD3/anti-CD28 bead stimulation of CD4+ T cells. Responding CD4+ T cells were sorted by upregulation of both CD40 ligand and CD69. The libraries were made with immunoSEQ version 4 in survey mode. Libraries were prepared by immunoSEQ multiplex PCR; TCRdb keeps only in-frame clonotypes and omits some of them. The sample holds 35,000 to 55,000 clones, 88% seen once. Deletions cut 1 base from V and 8 bases from J, with 17 bases between. Germline values: CDR1 MGHRA, CDR2 YSYEKL. This CDR3 has 15 residues. Concerning this clone: The antigen remains unidentified.

This chain links TRBV4-1 with TRBJ1-2; the D is unclear. The source material was CD4+ T cells sorted from PBMCs after approximately 20-hour stimulation, sampled from a patient who received antiretroviral therapy. This receptor was obtained from an adult woman with HIV who was CMV-seropositive. The CDR3 sequence is CASSQVEGPTGGYTF. The CDR3 DNA sequence: TGCGCCAGCAGCCAAGTTGAGGGCCCGACGGGGGGCTACACCTTC.